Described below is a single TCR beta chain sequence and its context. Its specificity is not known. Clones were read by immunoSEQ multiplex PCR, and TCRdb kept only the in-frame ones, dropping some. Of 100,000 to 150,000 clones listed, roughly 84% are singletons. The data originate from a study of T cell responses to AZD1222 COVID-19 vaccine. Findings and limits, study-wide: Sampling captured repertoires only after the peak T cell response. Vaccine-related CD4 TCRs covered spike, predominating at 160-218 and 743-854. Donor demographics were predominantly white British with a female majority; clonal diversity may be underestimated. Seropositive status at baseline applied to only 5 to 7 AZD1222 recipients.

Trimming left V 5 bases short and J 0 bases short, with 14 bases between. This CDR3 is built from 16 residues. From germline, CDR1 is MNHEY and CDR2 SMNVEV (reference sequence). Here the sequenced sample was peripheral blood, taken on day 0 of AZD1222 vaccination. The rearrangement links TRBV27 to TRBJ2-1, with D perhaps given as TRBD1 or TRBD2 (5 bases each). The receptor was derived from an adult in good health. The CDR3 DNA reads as TGTGCCAGCAGTCCAAACGGGGCAAACTCCTACAATGAGCAGTTCTTC. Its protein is CASSPNGANSYNEQFF.